This T cell receptor beta chain stems from a study of blood T cell repertoires in COVID-19. Study overall: Donors in the United States, Italy and Spain gave samples during acute or convalescent COVID-19. T cells, B-cell-depleted T cells, or PBMCs provided the cDNA or gDNA that served as material.

V lost 0 bases to trimming and J lost 2 bases, with 5 bases between them. The CDR3 has 13 residues. Per germline, CDR1 SGHNT and CDR2 YYREEE (reference sequence). TCRdb keeps only in-frame clones here, not all; method: immunoSEQ multiplex PCR. The sample comprises 140,000 to 150,000 clones, about 76% of which are singletons, and about 7.5% rests with the top ten. Source material: peripheral blood. The chain combines TRBV5-4 with TRBJ2-5; D is uncertain. The source is a human donor in a cohort sampled during active COVID-19. DNA for the CDR3: TGTGCCAGCAGCTTGGGGCCACAAGAGACCCAGTACTTC. Translating gives CASSLGPQETQYF.